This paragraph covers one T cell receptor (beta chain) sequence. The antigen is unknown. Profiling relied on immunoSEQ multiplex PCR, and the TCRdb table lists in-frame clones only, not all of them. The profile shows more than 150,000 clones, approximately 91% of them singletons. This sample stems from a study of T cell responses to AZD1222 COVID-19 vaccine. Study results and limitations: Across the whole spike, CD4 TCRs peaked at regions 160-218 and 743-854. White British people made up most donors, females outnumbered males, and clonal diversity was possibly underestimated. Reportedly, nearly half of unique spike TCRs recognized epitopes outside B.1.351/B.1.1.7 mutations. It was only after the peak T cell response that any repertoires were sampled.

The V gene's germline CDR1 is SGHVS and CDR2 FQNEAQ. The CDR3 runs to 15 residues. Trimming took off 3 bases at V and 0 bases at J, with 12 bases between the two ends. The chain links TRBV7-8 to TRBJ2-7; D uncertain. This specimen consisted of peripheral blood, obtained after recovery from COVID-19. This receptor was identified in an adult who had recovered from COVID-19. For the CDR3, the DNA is TGTGCCAGCAGCTTTTCCGTTTCCAGCTCCTACGAGCAGTACTTC. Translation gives CASSFSVSSSYEQYF.